A selection of T cell receptor beta chains follows, all from one sample in a study of blood T cells in healthy people across ages. MiXCR was run by TCRdb on the 5' RACE reads, yielding one entry per CDR3 protein. Counted here are about 1,800,000 distinct CDR3 sequences, over 25% occurring once; the ten biggest clones make up roughly 8%. The sample comprised blood. The source of these receptors is a woman in her twenties or thirties in good health. Both conserved end residues are part of each CDR3. D genes are given only for firm matches. Clone sizes are given selectively: once, few, many, or a class where the clone is expanded.

V	length	J	size	D	CDR3	DNA
TRBV6-1	17	TRBJ2-1	few	TRBD2	CASRTLAGGPFYNEQFF	TGTGCCAGCAGGACTTTAGCGGGGGGGCCTTTCTACAATGAGCAGTTCTTC
TRBV6-1	14	TRBJ2-3	few	NA	CASTPGTTANTQYF	TGTGCCAGCACCCCAGGGACGACGGCTAATACGCAGTATTTT
TRBV7-2	14	TRBJ2-5	NA	NA	CASSEQASLETQYF	TGTGCCAGCAGTGAACAGGCGTCTCTAGAGACCCAGTACTTC
TRBV11-2	15	TRBJ2-7	few	NA	CASSLAGPGSYEQYF	TGTGCCAGCAGCTTGGCAGGGCCGGGTTCCTACGAGCAGTACTTC
TRBV5-1	15	TRBJ2-5	few	TRBD2	CASSDPRGAQETQYF	TGCGCCAGCAGCGACCCGCGGGGGGCCCAAGAGACCCAGTACTTC
TRBV20-1	12	TRBJ2-1	many	TRBD2	CSGLAGYNEQFF	TGCAGCGGACTAGCGGGATACAATGAGCAGTTCTTC
TRBV4-3	15	TRBJ2-7	many	NA	CASSQEAVSSYEQYF	TGCGCCAGCAGCCAAGAAGCCGTGAGCTCCTACGAGCAGTACTTC
TRBV20-1	16	TRBJ1-1	NA	NA	CSARDPFDPMNTEAFF	TGCAGTGCTAGAGATCCCTTCGATCCAATGAACACTGAAGCTTTCTTT
TRBV5-1	17	TRBJ2-1	NA	TRBD2	CASSLITTGVGGNEQFF	TGCGCCAGCAGCTTGATAACAACGGGGGTCGGGGGGAATGAGCAGTTCTTC
TRBV7-9	11	TRBJ1-2	NA	NA	CASSLSDNYTF	TGTGCCAGCAGCTTATCTGACAACTACACCTTC
TRBV12-3/TRBV12-4	15	TRBJ2-1	many	TRBD2	CASSSEAGSYNEQFF	TGTGCCAGCAGTTCAGAAGCGGGGTCCTACAATGAGCAGTTCTTC
TRBV14	16	TRBJ1-1	NA	NA	CASSQETRTLNTEAFF	TGTGCCAGCAGCCAAGAAACGAGGACATTGAACACTGAAGCTTTCTTT
TRBV9	15	TRBJ2-1	few	TRBD2	CASSESGGAPDEQFF	TGTGCCAGCAGCGAGAGCGGGGGGGCCCCAGATGAGCAGTTCTTC
TRBV9	15	TRBJ2-3	NA	NA	CASSVTGDRADTQYF	TGTGCCAGCAGCGTAACGGGAGATAGGGCAGATACGCAGTATTTT
TRBV5-1	15	TRBJ2-2	NA	NA	CASSFEAGNPGELFF	TGCGCCAGCAGCTTCGAGGCAGGGAATCCCGGGGAGCTGTTTTTT
TRBV25-1	15	TRBJ1-2	few	NA	CASSDGSTGKRGYTF	TGTGCCAGCAGTGATGGATCCACAGGGAAACGAGGCTACACCTTC
TRBV5-1	12	TRBJ1-1	NA	NA	CASSGGHFEAFF	TGCGCCAGCAGCGGCGGACACTTTGAAGCTTTCTTT
TRBV29-1	11	TRBJ1-2	many	NA	CSVEGEGGYTF	TGCAGCGTTGAAGGGGAGGGGGGCTACACCTTC
TRBV9	19	TRBJ2-5	many	NA	CASSEGSLGGGALSETQYF	TGTGCCAGCAGCGAAGGGAGCCTGGGAGGAGGAGCCCTTAGCGAGACCCAGTACTTC
TRBV12-3/TRBV12-4	15	TRBJ2-2	NA	NA	CASSRYGANTGELFF	TGTGCCAGCAGTCGTTACGGGGCGAACACCGGGGAGCTGTTTTTT